These 20 T cell receptor beta chains came from one sample sequenced in a study of CD8 T cells in Susac syndrome. Random hexamers were used to reverse transcribe roughly 0.45 to 1 ug of RNA. Using its own MiXCR run on the immunoSEQ multiplex PCR reads, TCRdb lists one record per CDR3 protein. The top ten hold roughly 0.5% of the sample, which has about 50,000 distinct CDR3 sequences, roughly 93% seen once. Sequenced input: CD8+ T cells from PBMCs. The receptors stem from a human donor with multiple sclerosis.

The chain couples TRBV2 to TRBJ2-3; TRBD2 might be the D (6 bases). This CDR3 is 14 amino acids long. Germline assignment: CDR1 SNHLY and CDR2 FYNNEI. V lost 9 bases and J lost 4, with 17 bases in between. The CDR3 reads CASDGRGMADTQYF. In nucleotides, the CDR3 is TGTGCCAGTGATGGTCGGGGGATGGCAGATACGCAGTATTTT.

The chain combines TRBV12-3 or TRBV12-4 with TRBJ1-1, with a possible D match to TRBD1 (6 bases). The CDR3 consists of 17 residues. V dropped 7 bases and J dropped 1 base, with 22 bases sitting between them. CDR3 loop: CASILDRLLLENTEAFF. The CDR3 DNA sequence: TGTGCCAGCATCTTAGACAGGTTGTTGTTGGAGAACACTGAAGCTTTCTTT.

The V gene is TRBV7-9, the J gene TRBJ2-3; 8 bases fit TRBD1. Trimming at V came to 5 bases and at J to 3 bases, leaving 7 bases not matched to a gene. The CDR3 extends over 15 amino acids. Germline V gives CDR1 SEHNR, CDR2 FQNEAQ (reference sequence). The CDR3 loop is CASSTQGAQTDTQYF. The CDR3 bases are TGTGCCAGCAGCACCCAGGGGGCGCAGACAGATACGCAGTATTTT.

This chain uses TRBV29-1 with TRBJ1-2, with a possible D match to TRBD1 (6 bases). Germline loops: CDR1 SQVTM, CDR2 ANQGSEA. Trimming stripped 4 bases from V and 8 bases from J, with 17 bases between. CDR3 length: 13 residues. The CDR3 sequence is CSVGGGHAEGYTF. The CDR3 region has the DNA TGCAGCGTTGGTGGGGGACACGCGGAAGGCTACACCTTC.

V gene TRBV5-6 combines with J gene TRBJ1-4; TRBD1 might be the D (6 bases). This CDR3 has 17 residues. Per germline, CDR1 SGHDT and CDR2 YYEEEE. V lost 3 bases and J lost 5, with 20 bases in between. The CDR3 sequence is CASSSSLGHTPNEKLFF. The CDR3, as DNA: TGTGCCAGCAGCTCCAGCTTGGGACACACACCAAATGAAAAACTGTTTTTT. Filled out from reference TRBV5-6 and TRBJ1-4, the complete variable domain reads DAGVTQSPTHLIKTRGQQVTLRCSPKSGHDTVSWYQQALGQGPQFIFQYYEEEERQRGNFPDRFSGHQFPNYSSELNVNALLLGDSALYLCASSSSLGHTPNEKLFFGSGTQLSVL.

CDR3 sequence (DNA): TGCAGCGTCGAGGACAGGGCATCAGCCTACGAGCAGTACTTC. This sequence encodes CSVEDRASAYEQYF. V usage is TRBV29-1 and J usage is TRBJ2-7, with 8 bases aligning to TRBD1. From germline, CDR1 is SQVTM and CDR2 ANQGSEA. Trimming at V came to 6 bases and at J to 2 bases, leaving 9 bases not matched to a gene. The CDR3 loop spans 14 amino acids.

The chain uses TRBV6-2 or TRBV6-3 and TRBJ2-5; a possible D gene is TRBD2 (7 bases). The CDR3 loop spans 15 amino acids. Germline V CDR1 and CDR2: MNHEY, SVGEGT. Trimming shortened V by 7 bases and J by 5 bases, and 20 bases separated the two germline ends. The DNA of the CDR3 is TGTGCCAGCACCCCCCTGGTGGGGGGGCGTGAGACCCAGTACTTC. Translating it yields CASTPLVGGRETQYF.

This clonotype was detected only once. The gene calls are TRBV12-3 or TRBV12-4 and TRBJ1-1; D is uncertain. The CDR3 covers 15 residues. V was clipped by 0 bases and J by 5 bases, with 13 bases between them. CDR3 protein: CASSLAAGPETEAFF. CDR3 DNA sequence: TGTGCCAGCAGTTTAGCCGCCGGCCCGGAAACTGAAGCTTTCTTT.

This clonotype was observed once. V usage is TRBV7-9 and J usage is TRBJ2-7; D possibly matches TRBD1 or TRBD2 (6 bases each). The V end was cut by 4 bases, the J end by 1 base, with 14 bases between. The CDR3 contains 15 residues. Germline V gives CDR1 SEHNR, CDR2 FQNEAQ (reference sequence). The CDR3 reads CASSSLTGASYEQYF. For the CDR3, the DNA is TGTGCCAGCAGCTCACTTACGGGGGCTTCCTACGAGCAGTACTTC.

The V and J genes are TRBV19 and TRBJ1-1, with D uncertain. Germline V gene data show CDR1 as LNHDA and CDR2 as SQIVND (reference sequence). V was shortened by 3 bases and J by 0 bases, with 20 bases between the two germline ends. The CDR3 has 18 residues. CDR3 residues: CASSIGFFFLGMNTEAFF. The DNA of the CDR3 is TGTGCCAGTAGTATTGGCTTTTTCTTTCTGGGGATGAACACTGAAGCTTTCTTT.

This sequence joins TRBV4-3 and TRBJ1-5; no clear D gene. CDR3 length: 16 amino acids. V was pared by 1 base and J by 0 bases, with 10 bases between. Germline loops: CDR1 LGHNA, CDR2 YSLEER. The CDR3 region has the DNA TGCGCCAGCAGCCAAGGCAGGTCTTATAGCAATCAGCCCCAGCATTTT. Residues: CASSQGRSYSNQPQHF.

The chain links TRBV27 to TRBJ2-7, with 9 bases identical to TRBD2. The CDR3 contains 13 residues. V was clipped by 3 bases and J by 6 bases; unmatched bases: 3. The germline V gene has CDR1 MNHEY and CDR2 SMNVEV (reference sequence). The CDR3 sequence is CASSFSGGPEQYF. The CDR3 nucleotides are TGTGCCAGCAGTTTTAGCGGGGGCCCCGAGCAGTACTTC.

The chain has TRBV7-9 and TRBJ1-1; the D is unclear. From germline, CDR1 is SEHNR and CDR2 FQNEAQ (reference sequence). CDR3 length: 16 residues. The V gene lost 5 bases and the J gene lost 1 base, with 17 bases spanning the gap. For the CDR3, the DNA is TGTGCCAGCAGCCCCGATTCGTCAGGACCGAACACTGAAGCTTTCTTT. Amino acids: CASSPDSSGPNTEAFF.

This clonotype is a singleton in its sample. The gene calls are TRBV24-1 and TRBJ2-5, with 8 bases that match TRBD1. Trimming took 1 base from V and 0 from J; bases not matched to a gene: 9. Germline-derived CDR1 and CDR2 are KGHDR and SFDVKD. The CDR3 extends over 18 amino acids. CDR3 nucleotides: TGTGCCACCAGTGATTTTCCTCGGACAGGGATGTACCAAGAGACCCAGTACTTC. Its protein product is CATSDFPRTGMYQETQYF.

The chain combines TRBV7-2 with TRBJ2-1; 7 positions match TRBD2. Germline loops: CDR1 SGHTA, CDR2 FQGNSA. With 5 bases clipped from V and 2 bases from J, the junction kept 9 bases outside the gene matches. The CDR3 has 16 amino acids. The CDR3 loop is CASSPDGEGTYNEQFF. DNA of the CDR3: TGTGCCAGCAGCCCCGACGGGGAGGGCACCTACAATGAGCAGTTCTTC.

This chain joins TRBV4-1 and TRBJ1-3, with D tentatively TRBD1 (6 bases). The CDR3 length is 17 residues. Germline V gene lookup returns CDR1 MGHRA and CDR2 YSYEKL. V was shortened by 3 bases and J by 6 bases, with 21 bases between the two germline ends. CDR3 residues: CASSQQIRTVTSNTIYF. In DNA form, the CDR3 reads TGCGCCAGCAGCCAGCAGATTAGGACAGTTACATCAAACACCATATATTTT.

V is TRBV7-8 and J is TRBJ1-1; tentative D call: TRBD1 (6 bases). V was clipped by 5 bases and J by 0 bases, with 13 bases between them. CDR3 length: 15 residues. The V gene's germline CDR1 is SGHVS and CDR2 FQNEAQ. For the CDR3, the DNA is TGTGCCAGCAGCCCGTTGACAGGTTTGAACACTGAAGCTTTCTTT. Amino acids: CASSPLTGLNTEAFF.

V usage is TRBV4-3 and J usage is TRBJ1-1, with 7 bases fitting TRBD1. In germline, CDR1 is LGHNA, CDR2 YSLEER. Trimming took 0 bases from V and 4 from J; bases not matched to a gene: 5. The CDR3 contains 15 residues. The CDR3 DNA reads TGCGCCAGCAGCCAAGAGAGACAGGGAATCACTGAAGCTTTCTTT. As protein: CASSQERQGITEAFF.

The gene calls are TRBV7-4 and TRBJ1-1; D might be TRBD1 (6 bases). Trimming removed 4 bases at V and 0 bases at J, with 9 bases between. The CDR3 loop spans 14 amino acids. The V gene's germline CDR1 is SGHVT and CDR2 SQSDAQ. CDR3 sequence: CASSSTGLNTEAFF. Written as DNA, the CDR3 is TGTGCCAGCAGCTCGACAGGTTTGAACACTGAAGCTTTCTTT.

The CDR3 region is CASSLRQGTSYEQYF. The CDR3 bases are TGTGCCAGCAGCTTACGTCAGGGAACCTCCTACGAGCAGTACTTC. The chain carries TRBV7-9 and TRBJ2-7; D is perhaps TRBD1 (5 bases). The V end lost 2 bases, the J end lost 0 bases, and 11 bases lay between the germline ends. Germline V gives CDR1 SEHNR, CDR2 FQNEAQ (reference sequence). This CDR3 has 15 residues.